These T cell receptor beta chains were read from a single sample in a study of cytomegalovirus exposure and HLA in healthy donors. Produced via immunoSEQ multiplex PCR; TCRdb's table is partial and in-frame only. The sample lists 110,000 to 150,000 clones, less than 95% occurring once. The specimen sequenced was PBMCs. These receptors were taken from a man aged 18 to 29 in good health and CMV-seropositive. Each CDR3 is given with its conserved first and last residue. The D gene is left open where the match is weak. The listing skips clone size in some rows; elsewhere it reads once, few, many or a size class.

v_call: TRBV29-1; d_call: TRBD2; cdr3_length: 14; clone_size: NA; j_call: TRBJ2-1; cdr3_nt: TGCAGCGTGGCCTGGACTAGCGGTTACAATGAGCAGTTCTTC; cdr3_aa: CSVAWTSGYNEQFF
v_call: TRBV7-6; d_call: TRBD2; cdr3_length: 15; clone_size: NA; j_call: TRBJ2-1; cdr3_nt: TGTGCCAGCAGCAGGTATGCCGGGACTAGCGACCTCCGGATCTTC; cdr3_aa: CASSRYAGTSDLRIF
v_call: TRBV7-9; d_call: TRBD2; cdr3_length: 17; clone_size: NA; j_call: TRBJ2-3; cdr3_nt: TGTGCCAGCAGCCGATTAGCGGGAGTGGTTTACACAGATACGCAGTATTTT; cdr3_aa: CASSRLAGVVYTDTQYF
v_call: TRBV15; d_call: NA; cdr3_length: 16; clone_size: NA; j_call: TRBJ2-3; cdr3_nt: TGTGCCACCAGCCCCAACCCTATCAACCGGGAAGATACGCAGTATTTT; cdr3_aa: CATSPNPINREDTQYF
v_call: TRBV28; d_call: NA; cdr3_length: 15; clone_size: once; j_call: TRBJ1-2; cdr3_nt: TGTGCCAGCAGTTTTGCAGGGAGGACTAACTATGGCTACACCTTC; cdr3_aa: CASSFAGRTNYGYTF
v_call: TRBV6-5; d_call: TRBD2; cdr3_length: 14; clone_size: NA; j_call: TRBJ2-1; cdr3_nt: TGTGCCAGCAGCAGACTAGCGGGCGACAATGAGCAGTTCTTC; cdr3_aa: CASSRLAGDNEQFF
v_call: TRBV21-1; d_call: NA; cdr3_length: 15; clone_size: NA; j_call: TRBJ2-7; cdr3_nt: TGTGCCAGCAGCAAAGCTCACAGGGCGTCCTACGAGCAGTACTTC; cdr3_aa: CASSKAHRASYEQYF
v_call: TRBV5-1; d_call: NA; cdr3_length: 14; clone_size: NA; j_call: TRBJ2-5; cdr3_nt: TGCGCCAGCAGGAGACAGTTTTCCGACGAGACCCAGTACTTC; cdr3_aa: CASRRQFSDETQYF
v_call: TRBV6-4; d_call: TRBD1; cdr3_length: 13; clone_size: NA; j_call: TRBJ1-1; cdr3_nt: TGTGCCAGCAGGAGACAGGGGGACACTGAAGCTTTCTTT; cdr3_aa: CASRRQGDTEAFF
v_call: TRBV4-2; d_call: NA; cdr3_length: 15; clone_size: NA; j_call: TRBJ1-5; cdr3_nt: TGTGCCAGCAGCCACAACAGGGACAGCAATCAGCCCCAGCATTTT; cdr3_aa: CASSHNRDSNQPQHF
v_call: TRBV5-1; d_call: TRBD1; cdr3_length: 14; clone_size: NA; j_call: TRBJ2-1; cdr3_nt: TGCGCCAGCAGCTTGAGGACAGGGTTCAATGAGCAGTTCTTC; cdr3_aa: CASSLRTGFNEQFF
v_call: TRBV6-1; d_call: TRBD2; cdr3_length: 15; clone_size: NA; j_call: TRBJ2-7; cdr3_nt: TGTGCCAGCAGTGAAGCAGGTAGCGGGAGCTACGAGCAGTACTTC; cdr3_aa: CASSEAGSGSYEQYF
v_call: TRBV28; d_call: NA; cdr3_length: 16; clone_size: NA; j_call: TRBJ1-2; cdr3_nt: TGTGCCAGCAGTTCCATGACGCCCGCCTCGGGCTATGGCTACACCTTC; cdr3_aa: CASSSMTPASGYGYTF
v_call: TRBV27; d_call: TRBD2; cdr3_length: 15; clone_size: NA; j_call: TRBJ2-7; cdr3_nt: TGTGCCAGCAGCCCAGGGACTAGCGGGAGATATGAGCAGTACTTC; cdr3_aa: CASSPGTSGRYEQYF
v_call: TRBV5-1; d_call: TRBD2; cdr3_length: 14; clone_size: NA; j_call: TRBJ2-2; cdr3_nt: TGCGCCAGCAGCTCAGGCGGGAGGTCCGGGGAGCTGTTTTTT; cdr3_aa: CASSSGGRSGELFF
v_call: TRBV2; d_call: TRBD2; cdr3_length: 14; clone_size: once; j_call: TRBJ2-1; cdr3_nt: TGTGCCAGCAGTGGAGAGCGGGGTTACAATGAGCAGTTCTTC; cdr3_aa: CASSGERGYNEQFF
v_call: TRBV5-1; d_call: NA; cdr3_length: 14; clone_size: NA; j_call: TRBJ2-2; cdr3_nt: TGCGCCAGCAGCTTGGTGATCGGGACCGGGGAGCTGTTTTTT; cdr3_aa: CASSLVIGTGELFF
v_call: TRBV7-8; d_call: TRBD2; cdr3_length: 14; clone_size: NA; j_call: TRBJ2-4; cdr3_nt: TGTGCCAGACGAGCGGGAGGACGCAAAAACATTCAGTACTTC; cdr3_aa: CARRAGGRKNIQYF
v_call: TRBV7-2; d_call: NA; cdr3_length: 15; clone_size: NA; j_call: TRBJ2-1; cdr3_nt: TGTGCCAGCAGCTTAGCCCAGCGGACGTACAATGAGCAGTTCTTC; cdr3_aa: CASSLAQRTYNEQFF
v_call: TRBV9; d_call: TRBD1; cdr3_length: 16; clone_size: NA; j_call: TRBJ2-7; cdr3_nt: TGTGCCAGCAGCGCCTCGTCAGGGGGCGCCCCCTACGAGCAGTACTTC; cdr3_aa: CASSASSGGAPYEQYF
v_call: TRBV19; d_call: NA; cdr3_length: 13; clone_size: NA; j_call: TRBJ1-2; cdr3_nt: TGTGCCAGTAGACCGGGAGTGAACCATGGCTACACCTTC; cdr3_aa: CASRPGVNHGYTF
v_call: TRBV9; d_call: TRBD2; cdr3_length: 16; clone_size: NA; j_call: TRBJ2-2; cdr3_nt: TGTGCCAGCAGCGTAGCACTAGCGGCTAACACCGGGGAGCTGTTTTTT; cdr3_aa: CASSVALAANTGELFF
v_call: TRBV29-1; d_call: TRBD2; cdr3_length: 16; clone_size: once; j_call: TRBJ2-3; cdr3_nt: TGCAGCGTCCGCCGGTCGCCGACTAGCGGCACAGATACGCAGTATTTT; cdr3_aa: CSVRRSPTSGTDTQYF
v_call: TRBV5-1; d_call: NA; cdr3_length: 15; clone_size: once; j_call: TRBJ1-4; cdr3_nt: TGCGCCAGCAGCTTGTTCGGACAGACAAATGAAAAACTGTTTTTT; cdr3_aa: CASSLFGQTNEKLFF
v_call: TRBV2; d_call: TRBD1; cdr3_length: 14; clone_size: NA; j_call: TRBJ2-5; cdr3_nt: TGTGCCAGCAGTGGGGACAGGGGGCAAGAGACCCAGTACTTC; cdr3_aa: CASSGDRGQETQYF
v_call: TRBV18; d_call: NA; cdr3_length: 14; clone_size: NA; j_call: TRBJ1-6; cdr3_nt: TGTGCCAGCTCACCATCCAGGAATAATTCACCCCTCCACTTT; cdr3_aa: CASSPSRNNSPLHF